One and the same sample provided the 13 T cell receptor beta chains below, sequenced in a study of T cell changes during pregnancy in multiple sclerosis. Sequencing was performed with immunoSEQ multiplex PCR; in TCRdb, only in-frame clones are kept and a portion is missing. The table lists some 70,000 clones, 75% to 95% of them singletons. The source was peripheral blood, collected in the second trimester of pregnancy. The receptors originated from a female donor with multiple sclerosis, enrolled in a pregnancy study.

This sequence joins TRBV19 and TRBJ1-1, with a possible D match to TRBD1 (5 bases). Germline-derived CDR1 and CDR2 are LNHDA and SQIVND (reference sequence). V shed 3 bases and J shed 3 bases, with 11 bases lying between them. CDR3 length: 14 amino acids. DNA of the CDR3: TGTGCCAGTAGTATGTCCCAGGGTTACACTGAAGCTTTCTTT. It codes for CASSMSQGYTEAFF.

The V gene is TRBV4-3, the J gene TRBJ1-2; D not certain. The CDR3 loop spans 13 amino acids. The V end lost 5 bases, the J end lost 7 bases, and 14 bases lay between the germline ends. Germline V gene lookup returns CDR1 LGHNA and CDR2 YSLEER. CDR3 loop: CASSDRDLFGYTF. The CDR3 bases are TGCGCCAGCAGCGATCGGGATTTATTTGGCTACACCTTC.

The chain is built from TRBV7-7 and TRBJ2-7, with TRBD1 identical over 10 bases. The length of the CDR3 is 14 residues. V lost 0 bases and J lost 6; bases outside the gene matches: 2. Germline values: CDR1 SSHAT, CDR2 FNYEAQ (reference sequence). The CDR3 DNA sequence: TGTGCCAGCAGCTTAGCGGGACAGGGGACCGAGCAGTACTTC. Translating it yields CASSLAGQGTEQYF.

CDR3 nucleotide sequence: TGTGCCAGCCAGGGGATTAGCGGGGGGGTGAGGTTGAATGAGCAGTTCTTC. Protein: CASQGISGGVRLNEQFF. The J gene is TRBJ2-1, the V gene TRBV4-2; 11 nucleotides agree with TRBD2. CDR3 length: 17 residues. The germline gives CDR1 LGHNA, CDR2 YNFKEQ. The trim removed 8 bases at V and 7 bases at J, leaving 16 bases unmatched.

The CDR3 DNA reads TGTGCCAGCAGCTCCCGGACAGGGGCCCCCACAGATACGCAGTATTTT. Residues: CASSSRTGAPTDTQYF. The V gene is TRBV11-3, the J gene TRBJ2-3; 9 positions match TRBD1. The V and J ends lost 4 bases and 2 bases, in that order; junction bases with no gene match: 7. The germline V gene encodes CDR1 SGHNT and CDR2 YENEEA. This CDR3 is 16 amino acids long.

The chain carries TRBV11-3 and TRBJ2-7; TRBD2 is a possible D gene (6 bases). V was trimmed by 4 bases and J by 0 bases, leaving 10 bases between them. The length of the CDR3 is 14 residues. Germline V gene lookup returns CDR1 SGHNT and CDR2 YENEEA. CDR3 DNA sequence: TGTGCCAGCAGCTCGAGCGGGCGCTCCTACGAGCAGTACTTC. As protein: CASSSSGRSYEQYF.

In regard to this clone: One end of the junction fails to match germline, which may point to a read error. The chain is built from TRBV7-8 and TRBJ1-1, with 8 bases that match TRBD1. This CDR3 contains 14 residues. Germline CDR1 and CDR2: SGHVS and FQNEAQ. The CDR3 loop is CASSLGTGLVETFF. The CDR3 DNA is TGTGCCAGCAGCTTAGGGACAGGGCTCGTTGAAACTTTCTTT.

This sequence joins TRBV5-4 and TRBJ2-1; D may be TRBD2 (6 bases). With 4 bases removed from V and 9 bases from J, the gap between germline ends came to 14 bases. From germline, CDR1 is SGHNT and CDR2 YYREEE (reference sequence). The CDR3 is 13 residues long. CDR3 nucleotides: TGTGCCAGCAGCCCGCCGGGGGTGGTTGAGCAGTTCTTC. Encoded protein: CASSPPGVVEQFF.

The chain couples TRBV6-6 to TRBJ1-5, with TRBD1 matching 7 bases. CDR3 size: 15 residues. Germline V gene data show CDR1 as MNHNY and CDR2 as SVGAGI (reference sequence). V lost 6 bases and J lost 4; bases outside the gene matches: 9. The CDR3 reads CASRQAGTENQPQHF. The CDR3 DNA is TGTGCCAGCAGACAAGCCGGGACAGAGAATCAGCCCCAGCATTTT.

This chain joins TRBV7-8 and TRBJ2-7, with 12 nucleotides matching TRBD2. The CDR3 runs 15 residues. Germline V CDR1 and CDR2: SGHVS, FQNEAQ. V was clipped by 3 bases and J by 4 bases; unmatched bases: 4. The CDR3 loop reads CASSFTSGGSYEQYF. CDR3 nucleotides: TGTGCCAGCAGCTTCACTAGCGGGGGGTCGTACGAGCAGTACTTC. Full variable domain (missing parts from reference TRBV7-8 and TRBJ2-7): GAGVSQSPRYKVAKRGQDVALRCDPISGHVSLFWYQQALGQGPEFLTYFQNEAQLDKSGLPSDRFFAERPEGSVSTLKIQRTQQEDSAVYLCASSFTSGGSYEQYFGPGTRLTVT.

The chain employs TRBV6-4 and TRBJ2-1, with D possibly matching TRBD2 (7 bases). CDR1 is MRHNA, CDR2 SNTAGT, per germline. The V end was cut by 7 bases, the J end by 3 bases, with 10 bases between. CDR3 length: 13 residues. The CDR3, as DNA: TGTGCCAGCAAGGGGGGGAACTACAATGAGCAGTTCTTC. Translation gives CASKGGNYNEQFF.

The chain combines TRBV5-4 with TRBJ2-2, with TRBD2 matching over 7 bases. This CDR3 has 16 amino acids. Germline V gene data show CDR1 as SGHNT and CDR2 as YYREEE (reference sequence). The junction had 13 bases not matched to a gene; V was cut back by 4 bases and J by 7 bases. In nucleotides, the CDR3 is TGTGCCAGCAGCCTTTTTGCGCGGGGGTCCTTCGGGGAGCTGTTTTTT. This codes for CASSLFARGSFGELFF.

The V gene is TRBV7-9, the J gene TRBJ1-2, with a possible D match to TRBD1 (6 bases). Germline V gives CDR1 SEHNR, CDR2 FQNEAQ (reference sequence). This CDR3 has 12 amino acids. V was clipped by 5 bases and J by 6 bases, with 10 bases between them. CDR3 sequence: CASSQTGNGYTF. Here the CDR3 DNA reads TGTGCCAGCAGCCAAACAGGGAATGGCTACACCTTC.